This T cell receptor beta chain is drawn from a study of early T cells in non-severe SARS-CoV-2 infection. CDR3 length equals 14 residues. CDR1 and CDR2 (germline): SGHAT, FQNNGV. Trimming shortened V by 0 bases and J by 6 bases, and 8 bases separated the two germline ends. MiXCR was run by TCRdb on the 5' RACE reads, yielding one entry per CDR3 protein. The repertoire has 50,000 to 65,000 distinct CDR3 sequences, under 15% of them found once; the top ten carry around 1.4%. The sequence was collected from an adult who was a healthcare worker with PCR-confirmed SARS-CoV-2 infection or an uninfected control (not recorded which). This chain uses TRBV11-2 with TRBJ2-2; D is undetermined. The source material was whole blood. The CDR3 here is CASSLDLPSGELFF. The CDR3 DNA is TGTGCCAGCAGCTTAGATTTGCCTTCCGGGGAGCTGTTTTTT. Combining the CDR3 with reference TRBV11-2 and TRBJ2-2 gives the whole variable domain EAGVAQSPRYKIIEKRQSVAFWCNPISGHATLYWYQQILGQGPKLLIQFQNNGVVDDSQLPKDRFSAERLKGVDSTLKIQPAKLEDSAVYLCASSLDLPSGELFFGEGSRLTVL.